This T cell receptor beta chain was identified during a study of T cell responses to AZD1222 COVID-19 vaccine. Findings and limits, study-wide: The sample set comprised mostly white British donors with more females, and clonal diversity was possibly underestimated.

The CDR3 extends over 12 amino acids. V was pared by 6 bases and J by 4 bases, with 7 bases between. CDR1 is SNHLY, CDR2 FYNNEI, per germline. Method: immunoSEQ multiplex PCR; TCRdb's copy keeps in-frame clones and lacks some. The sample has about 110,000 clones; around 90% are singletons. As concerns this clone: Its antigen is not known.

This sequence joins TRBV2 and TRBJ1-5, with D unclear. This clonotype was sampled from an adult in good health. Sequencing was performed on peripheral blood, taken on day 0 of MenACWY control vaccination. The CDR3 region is CASRATNQPQHF. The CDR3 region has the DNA TGTGCCAGCAGAGCCACTAATCAGCCCCAGCATTTT.